The 23 T cell receptor beta chains below were found in one sample sequenced in a study of OX40 agonist ivuxolimab in advanced cancers. Method: immunoSEQ multiplex PCR; TCRdb's copy keeps in-frame clones and lacks some. Among about 40,000 clones listed, around 82% were seen once. Here the sequenced sample was CD4+ or CD8+ T cells sorted from blood, taken in a trial of the OX40 agonist ivuxolimab. The source is an adult with an advanced solid tumor such as melanoma, head and neck, liver or kidney cancer.

This clone showed up just once. The chain carries TRBV18 and TRBJ1-6; D remains unclear. The CDR3 consists of 15 residues. Trimming left V 2 bases short and J 7 bases short, with 12 bases between. The germline CDR1 and CDR2 sequences are KGHSH and LQKENI. The CDR3 here is CASSPSASGNSPLHF. In nucleotides, the CDR3 is TGTGCCAGCTCACCATCGGCAAGTGGAAATTCACCCCTCCACTTT.

The gene calls are TRBV2 and TRBJ2-7; either TRBD1 or TRBD2 may fit D (5 bases each). Per germline, CDR1 SNHLY and CDR2 FYNNEI. The CDR3 runs to 12 residues. Trimming took 8 bases from V and 3 from J, leaving 11 bases between them. CDR3 sequence reads: CASGTGGYEQYF. The DNA of the CDR3 is TGTGCCAGCGGGACGGGCGGCTACGAGCAGTACTTC.

Note on this clone: This sample includes further DNA sequences coding for the same CDR3. The chain combines TRBV9 with TRBJ2-2; D remains ambiguous. V was trimmed by 0 bases and J by 2 bases, leaving 5 bases between them. From germline, CDR1 is SGDLS and CDR2 YYNGEE. This CDR3 has 14 residues. The CDR3 loop is CASSVGGNTGELFF. CDR3 in DNA: TGTGCCAGCAGCGTAGGCGGAAACACCGGGGAGCTGTTTTTT.

The chain joins TRBV7-9 to TRBJ1-2; D is undetermined. From germline, CDR1 is SEHNR and CDR2 FQNEAQ (reference sequence). V lost 1 base to trimming and J lost 5 bases, with 11 bases between them. The CDR3 has 14 residues. For the CDR3, the DNA is TGTGCCAGCAGCTTAGGCTCAGCGCCATATGGCTACACCTTC. This encodes CASSLGSAPYGYTF.

The chain employs TRBV10-3 and TRBJ2-7, with TRBD1 identical over 11 bases. With V trimmed by 7 bases and J by 3 bases, 5 bases remained unmatched. Germline V gene sequence: CDR1 ENHRY, CDR2 SYGVKD. The CDR3 is 14 residues long. CDR3 amino acids: CAITEGTGGYEQYF. The CDR3 coding sequence is TGTGCCATCACCGAAGGGACAGGGGGCTACGAGCAGTACTTC.

The chain employs TRBV29-1 and TRBJ1-2; unclear D gene. With 4 bases removed from V and 0 bases from J, the gap between germline ends came to 12 bases. This CDR3 is 14 amino acids long. Germline V gene sequence: CDR1 SQVTM, CDR2 ANQGSEA. The CDR3 region has the DNA TGCAGCGTTGTTGGGTCGGAGGCTAACTATGGCTACACCTTC. Amino acid sequence: CSVVGSEANYGYTF.

This chain links TRBV7-9 with TRBJ1-6; D not certain. The length of the CDR3 is 14 residues. Per germline, CDR1 SEHNR and CDR2 FQNEAQ (reference sequence). The V and J ends lost 3 bases and 5 bases respectively, with 8 bases between them. CDR3 in amino acids: CASSLMGDNSPLHF. DNA of the CDR3: TGTGCCAGCAGCTTGATGGGCGATAATTCACCCCTCCACTTT.

This rearrangement joins TRBV29-1 to TRBJ2-3; 9 nucleotides match TRBD2. The CDR3 consists of 16 residues. CDR1 and CDR2 (germline): SQVTM, ANQGSEA. With 1 base clipped from V and 2 bases from J, the junction kept 7 bases outside the gene matches. CDR3 sequence: CSVEGGRDVFTDTQYF. CDR3 nucleotide sequence: TGCAGCGTTGAAGGCGGGAGGGATGTTTTCACAGATACGCAGTATTTT.

CDR3 sequence: CAIRSLKREGNEQFF. CDR3 coding DNA: TGTGCCATCAGATCCCTGAAGCGGGAGGGAAATGAGCAGTTCTTC. The V and J genes are TRBV10-3 and TRBJ2-1; 10 bases are a match to TRBD2. Germline V gene data show CDR1 as ENHRY and CDR2 as SYGVKD. With 6 bases clipped from V and 7 bases from J, the junction kept 9 bases outside the gene matches. The CDR3 has 15 amino acids.

V and J are TRBV5-8 and TRBJ2-6; tentatively, D is TRBD2 (6 bases). Germline V gives CDR1 SGHTS, CDR2 YDEGEE. The CDR3 spans 17 residues. V dropped 4 bases and J dropped 1 base, with 15 bases sitting between them. The CDR3 region is CASSGGLTLSGANVLTF. In nucleotides, the CDR3 is TGTGCCAGCAGCGGGGGACTGACCCTATCTGGGGCCAACGTCCTGACTTTC.

The chain has TRBV7-7 and TRBJ2-5; TRBD2 agrees at 7 bases. Near its end, the DNA agrees better with TRBJ2-7, so the J call may be wrong. Germline V gene data show CDR1 as SSHAT and CDR2 as FNYEAQ (reference sequence). The length of the CDR3 is 16 residues. The CDR3 reads CASSLKKASGAYEQYF. DNA of the CDR3: TGTGCCAGCAGCTTAAAGAAGGCTAGCGGCGCCTACGAGCAGTACTTC.

This clone was observed a single time. CDR3 region: CSVETMTGWYGYTF. The CDR3, as DNA: TGCAGCGTTGAAACGATGACAGGGTGGTATGGCTACACCTTC. V usage is TRBV29-1 and J usage is TRBJ1-2; the match to TRBD1 covers 7 bases. Germline CDR1 reads SQVTM; CDR2 reads ANQGSEA. The CDR3 sequence is 14 residues long. With 2 bases clipped from V and 5 bases from J, the junction kept 8 bases outside the gene matches.

The genes are TRBV5-1 and TRBJ2-7; 7 bases fit TRBD1. The germline CDR1 and CDR2 sequences are SGHRS and YFSETQ. J was trimmed by 3 bases and V by 3 bases; bases with no gene match: 15. CDR3 length equals 17 residues. The CDR3 DNA reads as TGCGCCAGCAGCTCCGTAACCCAGGGACAGATGAACTACGAGCAGTACTTC. Translation gives CASSSVTQGQMNYEQYF.

The chain is built from TRBV7-2 and TRBJ2-1; D may be TRBD1 or TRBD2 (6 bases each). The germline V gene encodes CDR1 SGHTA and CDR2 FQGNSA. This CDR3 region has 14 residues. The V end lost 1 base, the J end lost 11 bases, and 15 bases lay between the germline ends. The CDR3 loop reads CASSLGQFGGQQFF. CDR3 bases: TGTGCCAGCAGCTTAGGTCAGTTCGGGGGCCAGCAGTTCTTC. The variable domain in full, with the rest retrieved from reference TRBV7-2 and TRBJ2-1, is GAGVSQSPSNKVTEKGKDVELRCDPISGHTALYWYRQSLGQGLEFLIYFQGNSAPDKSGLPSDRFSAERTGGSVSTLTIQRTQQEDSAVYLCASSLGQFGGQQFFGPGTRLTVL.

The V and J genes are TRBV2 and TRBJ2-6, with 7 bases that match TRBD1. CDR1 and CDR2 from the germline V gene are SNHLY and FYNNEI. The V gene end was trimmed by 6 bases and the J gene end by 2 bases; junction bases not matched to a gene: 10. CDR3 length equals 17 residues. CDR3 DNA sequence: TGTGCCAGCAGAGCGAAATTACAGGGGACTGGGGCCAACGTCCTGACTTTC. As protein: CASRAKLQGTGANVLTF.

A few counts support this clone. The chain recombines TRBV27 with TRBJ1-1; 9 positions match TRBD1. The ends lost 6 bases at V and 4 bases at J; junction bases unmatched: 12. This CDR3 is 16 amino acids long. The germline gives CDR1 MNHEY, CDR2 SMNVEV (reference sequence). CDR3 residues: CASSPRGQGGFTEAFF. The CDR3 DNA sequence: TGTGCCAGCAGCCCCCGGGGACAGGGAGGATTCACTGAAGCTTTCTTT.

This clone was counted only a few times. This rearrangement joins TRBV7-2 to TRBJ1-1; TRBD1 is a possible D gene (5 bases). The CDR3 sequence is 13 residues long. CDR1 and CDR2 from the germline V gene are SGHTA and FQGNSA. V lost 6 bases to trimming and J lost 5 bases, with 13 bases between them. CDR3 nucleotides: TGTGCCAGCAGACGGGACGGTGGAACTGAAGCTTTCTTT. Protein: CASRRDGGTEAFF.

This clone was seen a single time. This chain connects TRBV5-4 to TRBJ2-5; the D gene is possibly TRBD1 (6 bases). The last part of the DNA fits TRBJ2-7 better; the J call may be wrong. Per the germline V gene, CDR1 is SGHNT and CDR2 is YYREEE (reference sequence). The CDR3 totals 14 residues. CDR3 nucleotide sequence: TGTGCCAGCAGCTGGGAACAGGGTACCTACGAGCAGTACTTC. Protein sequence: CASSWEQGTYEQYF.

This chain joins TRBV2 and TRBJ1-5; 7 nucleotides align to TRBD1. V trimming: 6 bases; J trimming: 4 bases; junction bases outside the gene matches: 6. Germline lookup yields CDR1 SNHLY and CDR2 FYNNEI. The CDR3 totals 14 residues. The CDR3 loop is CASSDRVGNQPQHF. Written as DNA, the CDR3 is TGTGCCAGCAGCGACAGGGTAGGGAATCAGCCCCAGCATTTT.

V usage is TRBV11-2 and J usage is TRBJ1-2; the match to TRBD1 covers 10 bases. Germline-derived CDR1 and CDR2 are SGHAT and FQNNGV. This CDR3 is built from 14 residues. Trimming took 5 bases from V and 6 from J; bases not matched to a gene: 6. The chain's CDR3 is CASSLPGTGDGYTF. DNA of the CDR3: TGTGCCAGCAGCCTCCCCGGGACAGGGGATGGCTACACCTTC.

The genes are TRBV5-1 and TRBJ2-5, with a weak D call TRBD1 (5 bases). The CDR3 runs 15 residues. The germline gives CDR1 SGHRS, CDR2 YFSETQ. V lost 1 base to trimming and J lost 2 bases, with 12 bases between them. The CDR3 loop is CASSLSDSEQETQYF. The CDR3 DNA is TGCGCCAGCAGCTTGTCAGACAGCGAGCAAGAGACCCAGTACTTC. Full variable domain (remainder filled in from reference TRBV5-1 and TRBJ2-5): KAGVTQTPRYLIKTRGQQVTLSCSPISGHRSVSWYQQTPGQGLQFLFEYFSETQRNKGNFPGRFSGRQFSNSRSEMNVSTLELGDSALYLCASSLSDSEQETQYFGPGTRLLVL.

This clone was seen once. J is TRBJ1-2 and V is TRBV5-4; D is perhaps TRBD1 (5 bases). The CDR3 sequence is 15 residues long. Germline CDR1 SGHNT, CDR2 YYREEE (reference sequence). V lost 3 bases to trimming and J lost 4 bases, with 16 bases between them. Written as DNA, the CDR3 is TGTGCCAGCAGCTCCTCCGGGACGGGTAGCTATGGCTACACCTTC. The encoded protein is CASSSSGTGSYGYTF.

This rearrangement joins TRBV6-1 to TRBJ1-3; tentative D call: TRBD1 (5 bases). CDR1 and CDR2 (germline): MNHNS, SASEGT. Trimming cost V 2 bases and J 6 bases, with 11 bases left between them. The length of the CDR3 is 14 residues. This CDR3 reads CASSEFGGENTIYF. DNA of the CDR3: TGTGCCAGCAGTGAATTTGGGGGGGAAAACACCATATATTTT.